The source of this T cell receptor beta chain is a study of blood T cell repertoires in COVID-19. Living in 24 US areas, the participants were between 18 and 89 years of age. The study assigned cohorts using participant-reported clinical history. TCRdb's table, derived via immunoSEQ multiplex PCR, lists solely in-frame clones and lacks some. The data hold hundreds of thousands of clones, with about 79% observed a single time. This CDR3 contains 16 residues. V shed 5 bases and J shed 5 bases, with 21 bases lying between them. CDR1 is SGHAT and CDR2 is FQNNGV in the germline V gene. The sequence derives from a woman between 55 and 75 years old who had recovered from COVID-19. Sequencing was done on a sample of PBMCs or T cells enriched from blood (not recorded which). This sequence joins TRBV11-2 and TRBJ2-5; D is unresolved. The CDR3 protein is CASSPSYASSLETQYF. The CDR3 DNA reads as TGTGCCAGCAGCCCGAGCTACGCCTCATCCCTTGAGACCCAGTACTTC.